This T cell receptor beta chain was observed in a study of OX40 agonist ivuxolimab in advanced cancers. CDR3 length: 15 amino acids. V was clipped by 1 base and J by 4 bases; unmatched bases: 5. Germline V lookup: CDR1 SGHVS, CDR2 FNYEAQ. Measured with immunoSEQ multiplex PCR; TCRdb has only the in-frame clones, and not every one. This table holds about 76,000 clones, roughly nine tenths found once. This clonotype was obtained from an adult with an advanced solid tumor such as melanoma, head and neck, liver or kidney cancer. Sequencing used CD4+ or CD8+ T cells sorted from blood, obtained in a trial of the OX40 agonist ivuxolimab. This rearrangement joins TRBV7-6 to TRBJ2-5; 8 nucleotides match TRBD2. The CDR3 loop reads CASSLDGGVAETQYF. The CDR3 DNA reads TGTGCCAGCAGCTTAGACGGGGGGGTGGCAGAGACCCAGTACTTC.